Listed here are 31 T cell receptor beta chains from one sample, sequenced in a study of OX40 agonist ivuxolimab in advanced cancers. The data were produced by immunoSEQ multiplex PCR, yet TCRdb's version contains in-frame clones alone and is incomplete. The sample lists approximately 49,000 clones; roughly 81% were seen once. The sequencing used CD4+ or CD8+ T cells sorted from blood, collected in a trial of the OX40 agonist ivuxolimab. The receptors derive from an adult with an advanced solid tumor such as melanoma, head and neck, liver or kidney cancer.

The chain recombines TRBV7-8 with TRBJ2-2; D is uncertain. Trimming removed 1 base from V and 3 bases from J, with 12 bases in between. The CDR3 is 16 residues long. Germline CDR1 is SGHVS and CDR2 is FQNEAQ. CDR3 region: CASSLVYSVDTGELFF. Written as DNA, the CDR3 is TGTGCCAGCAGCTTAGTCTATTCGGTGGACACCGGGGAGCTGTTTTTT.

Concerning this clone: At the DNA level, this CDR3 is encoded by other sequences in the same sample as well. The V and J genes are TRBV6-5 and TRBJ1-1; 7 bases fit TRBD1. The CDR3 loop spans 14 amino acids. Germline V CDR1 and CDR2: MNHEY, SVGAGI. Trimming removed 7 bases from V and 6 bases from J; junction bases left unmatched: 11. The CDR3 sequence: CASKRDRGVAEAFF. DNA of the CDR3: TGTGCCAGCAAAAGGGACAGAGGCGTAGCTGAAGCTTTCTTT.

The chain employs TRBV9 and TRBJ2-3; 10 bases agree with TRBD2. The CDR3 runs to 18 residues. Trimming cost V 0 bases and J 3 bases; bases outside gene matches: 10. Germline-derived CDR1 and CDR2 are SGDLS and YYNGEE. CDR3 bases: TGTGCCAGCAGCGTAGAGGGTACTAGCGGGATCGTAACAGATACGCAGTATTTT. It encodes CASSVEGTSGIVTDTQYF.

The rearrangement joins TRBV7-9 to TRBJ1-5, with D possibly matching TRBD1 (5 bases). The V end was cut by 5 bases, the J end by 7 bases, with 15 bases between. The CDR3 contains 14 residues. Germline lookup yields CDR1 SEHNR and CDR2 FQNEAQ (reference sequence). The CDR3 sequence: CASSASGMGQPQHF. For the CDR3, the DNA is TGTGCCAGCAGCGCCTCAGGGATGGGCCAGCCCCAGCATTTT.

CDR3 nucleotides: TGTGCCAGCAGCCTCTATCCCGATAACTATGGCTACACCTTC. Translation: CASSLYPDNYGYTF. The genes are TRBV5-6 and TRBJ1-2; no clear D. The CDR3 runs 14 residues. Trimming left V 4 bases short and J 1 base short, with 11 bases between. Germline V CDR1 and CDR2: SGHDT, YYEEEE.

V is TRBV9 and J is TRBJ1-1; D unresolved. Trimming shortened V by 0 bases and J by 11 bases, and 17 bases separated the two germline ends. Germline V CDR1 and CDR2: SGDLS, YYNGEE. This CDR3 comprises 14 residues. The CDR3 DNA follows: TGTGCCAGCAGCGTAGCTGGGGTTCCTCAACCGGCTTTCTTT. It codes for CASSVAGVPQPAFF. Filled out from reference TRBV9 and TRBJ1-1, the complete variable domain reads DSGVTQTPKHLITATGQRVTLRCSPRSGDLSVYWYQQSLDQGLQFLIQYYNGEERAKGNILERFSAQQFPDLHSELNLSSLELGDSALYFCASSVAGVPQPAFFGQGTRLTVV.

The genes are TRBV28 and TRBJ1-1, with 8 bases identical to TRBD1. Germline values: CDR1 MDHEN, CDR2 SYDVKM. The length of the CDR3 is 15 residues. Trimming removed 6 bases from V and 2 bases from J; junction bases left unmatched: 8. The CDR3 spells CASSPPTGANTEAFF. The DNA for the CDR3 is TGTGCCAGCAGCCCTCCGACAGGGGCCAACACTGAAGCTTTCTTT.

This rearrangement joins TRBV5-4 to TRBJ2-7, with D perhaps matching TRBD1 or TRBD2 (5 bases each). The length of the CDR3 is 14 residues. CDR1 and CDR2 (germline): SGHNT, YYREEE (reference sequence). V was shortened by 2 bases and J by 3 bases, with 12 bases between the two germline ends. Written as DNA, the CDR3 is TGTGCCAGCAGCTTTACCGGGACCGACTACGAGCAGTACTTC. Protein sequence: CASSFTGTDYEQYF.

The chain employs TRBV19 and TRBJ2-2; D is ambiguous. The CDR3 is 16 residues long. Germline CDR1 is LNHDA and CDR2 is SQIVND (reference sequence). Trimming took off 0 bases at V and 6 bases at J, with 14 bases between the two ends. The CDR3 loop reads CASSIDGWGSSGELFF. The DNA of the CDR3 is TGTGCCAGTAGTATAGATGGTTGGGGAAGTTCCGGGGAGCTGTTTTTT.

This rearrangement joins TRBV2 to TRBJ2-5, with TRBD2 identical over 10 bases. After removal of 4 bases from V and 4 bases from J, the junction contained 6 bases not matched to a gene. This CDR3 is built from 15 residues. Germline loops: CDR1 SNHLY, CDR2 FYNNEI. The DNA of the CDR3 is TGTGCCAGCAGTGGACAGCGACTAGCGGGAGAGACCCAGTACTTC. Its protein is CASSGQRLAGETQYF.

V and J are TRBV10-3 and TRBJ1-2; 8 bases agree with TRBD1. Germline V lookup: CDR1 ENHRY, CDR2 SYGVKD. The CDR3 contains 14 residues. V lost 0 bases, J lost 7 bases, and 4 bases stayed unmatched. CDR3 loop: CAISESETGVGYTF. The DNA of the CDR3 is TGTGCCATCAGTGAGTCGGAGACAGGGGTTGGCTACACCTTC.

V usage is TRBV5-1 and J usage is TRBJ2-7; D may correspond to TRBD1 or TRBD2 (5 bases each). This CDR3 has 14 residues. Trimming shortened V by 7 bases and J by 0 bases, and 14 bases separated the two germline ends. CDR1 and CDR2 from the germline V gene are SGHRS and YFSETQ. The CDR3 nucleotides are TGCGCCAGCGCCCGGGACGGGAACTCCTACGAGCAGTACTTC. Amino acid sequence: CASARDGNSYEQYF.

The V gene is TRBV6-1, the J gene TRBJ1-6; weak D call: TRBD1 (5 bases). Trimming pared 8 bases from V and 7 bases from J, leaving 15 bases between. The CDR3 is 14 residues long. From germline, CDR1 is MNHNS and CDR2 SASEGT. The CDR3 DNA is TGTGCCAGCTCAGGGACTCTTACCAATTCACCCCTCCACTTT. Encoded protein: CASSGTLTNSPLHF.

J is TRBJ2-1 and V is TRBV18, with D perhaps TRBD1 (5 bases). V was cut by 3 bases and J by 9 bases, with 12 bases left in between. Germline CDR1 and CDR2: KGHSH and LQKENI. CDR3 length: 13 amino acids. CDR3 DNA: TGTGCCAGCTCACCCACAGGACAAGGTGAGCAGTTCTTC. It translates to CASSPTGQGEQFF. Looking up the rest from reference TRBV18 and TRBJ2-1 gives the full variable domain: NAGVMQNPRHLVRRRGQEARLRCSPMKGHSHVYWYRQLPEEGLKFMVYLQKENIIDESGMPKERFSAEFPKEGPSILRIQQVVRGDSAAYFCASSPTGQGEQFFGPGTRLTVL.

As for this clone: Mismatch with germline at one junction end may stem from a read error. The V gene is TRBV6-5, the J gene TRBJ2-1; 9 bases agree with TRBD1. CDR1 MNHEY and CDR2 SVGAGI come from the germline V gene. The CDR3 has 13 residues. This CDR3 reads CASSSPPDRGIVF. The CDR3 coding sequence is TGTGCCAGCAGTTCACCCCCGGACAGGGGAATAGTCTTC.

The V and J genes are TRBV10-2 and TRBJ2-2; no clear D. Trimming left V 5 bases short and J 2 bases short, with 6 bases between. The germline V gene encodes CDR1 WSHSY and CDR2 SAAADI. The CDR3 extends over 13 amino acids. The CDR3, as DNA: TGCGCCAGCAGTCAGACTAACACCGGGGAGCTGTTTTTT. This sequence encodes CASSQTNTGELFF.

The gene calls are TRBV6-5 and TRBJ2-7; D might be TRBD2 (5 bases). CDR3 size: 15 residues. Trimming left V 0 bases short and J 2 bases short, with 11 bases between. Germline values: CDR1 MNHEY, CDR2 SVGAGI. The CDR3 sequence: CASSYSGGAAYEQYF. CDR3 DNA sequence: TGTGCCAGCAGTTACTCTGGCGGAGCGGCCTACGAGCAGTACTTC.

V gene TRBV5-6 combines with J gene TRBJ1-2; a possible D gene is TRBD1 (6 bases). Germline V gene sequence: CDR1 SGHDT, CDR2 YYEEEE. Trimming removed 0 bases from V and 8 bases from J, with 11 bases in between. There are 13 residues in the CDR3. The CDR3 loop reads CASSLVRGGGYTF. As DNA, the CDR3 is TGTGCCAGCAGCTTGGTCAGGGGCGGAGGCTACACCTTC.

The CDR3 DNA reads as TGCGCCAGCAGCTTCGCGAACACCGGGGAGCTGTTTTTT. It encodes CASSFANTGELFF. The chain links TRBV5-1 to TRBJ2-2; D ambiguous. The length of the CDR3 is 13 residues. The germline CDR1 and CDR2 sequences are SGHRS and YFSETQ. The V end was cut by 2 bases, the J end by 0 bases, with 2 bases between.

Regarding this clone: This sample includes further DNA sequences coding for the same CDR3. The chain is built from TRBV7-2 and TRBJ2-1, with D uncertain. CDR1 and CDR2 (germline): SGHTA, FQGNSA. CDR3 size: 14 residues. With 1 base removed from V and 3 bases from J, the gap between germline ends came to 7 bases. In nucleotides, the CDR3 is TGTGCCAGCAGCTTAGACAGTAGCTACAATGAGCAGTTCTTC. Translation gives CASSLDSSYNEQFF.

This rearrangement joins TRBV19 to TRBJ1-6; D gene unclear. Trimming took 8 bases from V and 2 from J, leaving 7 bases between them. The CDR3 extends over 13 amino acids. Germline V gives CDR1 LNHDA, CDR2 SQIVND (reference sequence). In DNA form, the CDR3 reads TGTGCCAGTCGGACTGCCTATAATTCACCCCTCCACTTT. Its protein product is CASRTAYNSPLHF.

The V and J genes are TRBV4-2 and TRBJ2-3, with D possibly matching TRBD2 (6 bases). The CDR3 sequence is 13 residues long. Trimming removed 4 bases at V and 1 base at J, with 6 bases between. CDR1 is LGHNA, CDR2 YNFKEQ, per germline. The CDR3 region has the DNA TGTGCCAGCAGCCGCGGGGGCACAGATACGCAGTATTTT. This sequence encodes CASSRGGTDTQYF.

V is TRBV30 and J is TRBJ2-7, with TRBD1 as a possible D gene (6 bases). Trimming pared 3 bases from V and 6 bases from J, leaving 18 bases between. Per the germline V gene, CDR1 is GTSNPN and CDR2 is SVGIG (reference sequence). CDR3 length: 14 residues. The DNA of the CDR3 is TGTGCCTGGAGAGGGTGGCAGGGGACCGGCGAGCAGTACTTC. This sequence encodes CAWRGWQGTGEQYF. Full variable domain (missing parts from reference TRBV30 and TRBJ2-7): SQTIHQWPATLVQPVGSPLSLECTVEGTSNPNLYWYRQAAGRGLQLLFYSVGIGQISSEVPQNLSASRPQDRQFILSSKKLLLSDSGFYLCAWRGWQGTGEQYFGPGTRLTVT.

The rearrangement links TRBV19 to TRBJ1-3; maybe TRBD1 (5 bases). Germline V gives CDR1 LNHDA, CDR2 SQIVND (reference sequence). The CDR3 has 13 residues. V was cut by 9 bases and J by 1 base, with 10 bases left in between. The CDR3, as DNA: TGTGCCAGCCAACAGGAGTCTGGAAACACCATATATTTT. Its protein product is CASQQESGNTIYF.

The chain links TRBV28 to TRBJ1-2; D remains unclear. Trimming stripped 4 bases from V and 4 bases from J, with 19 bases between. Germline CDR1 is MDHEN and CDR2 is SYDVKM. The CDR3 loop spans 16 amino acids. The CDR3 bases are TGTGCCAGCAGTTCTAGGGCTGGGGATCGGGGCTATGGCTACACCTTC. Protein sequence: CASSSRAGDRGYGYTF.

This chain joins TRBV5-4 and TRBJ1-1, with no clear D. Germline loops: CDR1 SGHNT, CDR2 YYREEE (reference sequence). Trimming removed 4 bases at V and 5 bases at J, with 18 bases between. The CDR3 totals 15 residues. The DNA for the CDR3 is TGTGCCAGCAGCCTGCGAGGGTGGGAACAGACTGAAGCTTTCTTT. Translating it yields CASSLRGWEQTEAFF.

The rearrangement links TRBV5-1 to TRBJ2-2, with 7 bases aligning to TRBD2. The CDR3 length is 15 residues. Per the germline V gene, CDR1 is SGHRS and CDR2 is YFSETQ. With V trimmed by 0 bases and J by 5 bases, 4 bases remained unmatched. CDR3 nucleotides: TGCGCCAGCAGCTTGGTGGGAGGGCCGACCGGGGAGCTGTTTTTT. Protein: CASSLVGGPTGELFF.

The sample holds a few counts of this clone. The chain has TRBV2 and TRBJ1-1, with D perhaps TRBD1 (6 bases). V lost 7 bases, J lost 0 bases, and 9 bases lay in between. CDR1 is SNHLY and CDR2 is FYNNEI in the germline V gene. This CDR3 region has 13 residues. The CDR3 sequence is CASIQGMNTEAFF. The DNA of the CDR3 is TGTGCCAGCATACAGGGTATGAACACTGAAGCTTTCTTT.

The CDR3 region has the DNA TGTGCCAGCACCTCGGAAGAGGAGGCCCAGTACTTC. Translated: CASTSEEEAQYF. The chain employs TRBV6-5 and TRBJ2-5; weak D call: TRBD2 (5 bases). The germline V gene has CDR1 MNHEY and CDR2 SVGAGI. V dropped 7 bases and J dropped 9 bases, with 15 bases sitting between them. The length of the CDR3 is 12 residues.

This clone was picked up one time. This rearrangement joins TRBV5-4 to TRBJ2-1; 9 nucleotides match TRBD1. Trimming took 3 bases from V and 5 from J; bases not matched to a gene: 9. The CDR3 length is 16 residues. CDR1 and CDR2 from the germline V gene are SGHNT and YYREEE (reference sequence). DNA of the CDR3: TGTGCCAGCAGCTCAAAACGGACAGGGGTTAACAATGAGCAGTTCTTC. It yields the protein CASSSKRTGVNNEQFF. The full variable domain, its missing parts supplied by reference TRBV5-4 and TRBJ2-1, is ETGVTQSPTHLIKTRGQQVTLRCSSQSGHNTVSWYQQALGQGPQFIFQYYREEENGRGNFPPRFSGLQFPNYSSELNVNALELDDSALYLCASSSKRTGVNNEQFFGPGTRLTVL.

The chain combines TRBV28 with TRBJ2-2; maybe TRBD2 (6 bases). The ends were cut back, 7 bases at V and 9 bases at J, with 15 bases in the middle. The germline gives CDR1 MDHEN, CDR2 SYDVKM. The CDR3 has 13 residues. The chain's CDR3 is CASTNGGGRELFF. DNA for the CDR3: TGTGCCAGCACTAACGGGGGAGGCAGGGAGCTGTTTTTT.